This TCR beta chain stems from a study of T cells in Graves' hyperthyroidism and ophthalmopathy. V lost 6 bases to trimming and J lost 3 bases; unmatched junction nucleotides: 8. CDR3 length: 14 residues. Germline lookup yields CDR1 MDHEN and CDR2 SYDVKM. Amplification of TCR beta CDR3 regions was performed using RNA transcripts as template. The HTBI primer set drove a first-round RT-PCR of the TCR CDR3. TCRdb redid the calling of the multiplex PCR reads with MiXCR, one entry per CDR3 protein. Among approximately 400,000 distinct CDR3 sequences listed, less than 15% were seen once. This clonotype was recorded at least ten times.

The TCR was taken from a man aged 30 to 45 with Graves' hyperthyroidism that later progressed to Graves' ophthalmopathy. What was sequenced was blood. V and J are TRBV28 and TRBJ2-7; 7 bases agree with TRBD1. CDR3 amino acids: CASRDGTVHYEQYF. DNA of the CDR3: TGTGCCAGCAGGGACGGGACAGTGCACTACGAGCAGTACTTC.